Below are 3 T cell receptor beta chains sequenced from a single sample in a study of regulatory T cells in long-lasting Graves disease. According to the study, TCR beta libraries were built with iRepertoire HTBI primers and CDR3-region Arm-PCR. TCRdb processed the multiplex PCR reads anew with MiXCR; each CDR3 protein has one entry. The repertoire holds 510,000 or so distinct CDR3 sequences, with more than 10% as singletons. Time point of the sample: newly diagnosed GD, antithyroid drugs for less than 3 months. After RNA was extracted from PBMCs, the TCR library was made from it. These data are also associated with another study on T cells in Graves' hyperthyroidism and ophthalmopathy.

Sequencing used peripheral blood mononuclear cells (PBMCs), obtained at new diagnosis, from a patient treated with antithyroid drugs. The receptor set was obtained from a woman in her 30s with Graves disease.

This CDR3 is CASSHHPGRRRDTQYF. CDR3 nucleotides: TGCGCCAGCAGCCACCACCCAGGACGAAGGCGAGATACGCAGTATTTT. The chain uses TRBV4-1 and TRBJ2-3; D not resolved. The CDR3 has 16 amino acids. Germline CDR1 is MGHRA and CDR2 is YSYEKL. Trimming took 3 bases from V and 5 from J, leaving 18 bases between them.

The chain carries TRBV20-1 and TRBJ2-2; 9 positions agree with TRBD2. V was pared by 3 bases and J by 0 bases, with 8 bases of the junction left unmatched. The germline CDR1 and CDR2 sequences are DFQATT and SNEGSKA (reference sequence). The CDR3 extends over 17 amino acids. The CDR3, as DNA: TGCAGTGCTAGCTCCCATCTAGCGGGATCGAACACCGGGGAGCTGTTTTTT. Its protein is CSASSHLAGSNTGELFF.

The genes are TRBV28 and TRBJ2-3; D unclear. This CDR3 is built from 12 residues. Germline lookup yields CDR1 MDHEN and CDR2 SYDVKM. V was cut by 8 bases and J by 6 bases, with 12 bases left in between. The CDR3 region has the DNA TGTGCCAGCGGGGATATGGCTGATACGCAGTATTTT. Encoded protein: CASGDMADTQYF.